These 8 T cell receptor beta chains were all obtained from the same sample, sequenced in a study of blood T cells in healthy people across ages. With a J-beta primer mix and a sample-barcoded 5' primer, a second PCR ran about 7 to 11 cycles. In TCRdb, the 5' RACE reads were re-called with MiXCR into one record per CDR3 protein. The sample has around 1,500,000 distinct CDR3 sequences, around two fifths seen once. The specimen sequenced was blood. All receptors derive from a woman between 18 and 30 years old in good health.

The chain recombines TRBV19 with TRBJ2-3; 13 nucleotides match TRBD2. The CDR3 length is 15 residues. V lost 4 bases to trimming and J lost 6 bases; unmatched junction nucleotides: 4. Germline CDR1 reads LNHDA; CDR2 reads SQIVND (reference sequence). The CDR3 sequence is CASSTRTSGSDTQYF. CDR3 bases: TGTGCCAGTAGTACCCGGACTAGCGGGAGTGATACGCAGTATTTT.

The genes are TRBV11-2 and TRBJ2-5, with D possibly matching TRBD2 (5 bases). The germline V gene encodes CDR1 SGHAT and CDR2 FQNNGV. CDR3 length: 15 amino acids. The V end was cut by 1 base, the J end by 4 bases, with 13 bases between. The DNA for the CDR3 is TGTGCCAGCAGCTTAGCTCCCGGGGTCCGAGAGACCCAGTACTTC. It specifies CASSLAPGVRETQYF.

V is TRBV29-1 and J is TRBJ1-2; D gene unclear. Trimming left V 7 bases short and J 5 bases short, with 20 bases between. This CDR3 is 14 amino acids long. Germline V gene data show CDR1 as SQVTM and CDR2 as ANQGSEA. The CDR3 sequence: CSAQQLSAGYGYTF. The CDR3 DNA is TGCAGCGCCCAGCAACTATCAGCGGGATATGGCTACACCTTC.

V is TRBV12-3 or TRBV12-4 and J is TRBJ1-2, with 9 bases matching TRBD1. The CDR3 totals 16 residues. V gave up 5 bases and J gave up 4 bases; unmatched junction bases: 11. In DNA form, the CDR3 reads TGTGCCAGCAGTCGGACAGGGGTGTGGTCCGGCTATGGCTACACCTTC. It codes for CASSRTGVWSGYGYTF.

This clonotype was seen a handful of times. V and J are TRBV5-1 and TRBJ2-7; unclear D gene. V lost 4 bases to trimming and J lost 6 bases, with 17 bases between them. The CDR3 extends over 14 amino acids. Germline V lookup: CDR1 SGHRS, CDR2 YFSETQ. The CDR3 DNA sequence: TGCGCCAGCAGCCTAGACATCGTGATACGCGAGCAGTACTTC. Amino acids: CASSLDIVIREQYF.

There are many counts of this clonotype. The J gene is TRBJ1-1, the V gene TRBV2; D not resolved. The germline gives CDR1 SNHLY, CDR2 FYNNEI. Trimming took 1 base from V and 0 from J, leaving 6 bases between them. The CDR3 runs 14 residues. The CDR3 DNA sequence: TGTGCCAGCAGTGAAGATCAGCTGAACACTGAAGCTTTCTTT. Residues: CASSEDQLNTEAFF.

CDR3 in DNA: TGTGCCAGCAGCTTTCTTCGTGGGACAGCAGATACGCAGTATTTT. This sequence encodes CASSFLRGTADTQYF. This chain links TRBV7-6 with TRBJ2-3; 7 nucleotides match TRBD1. The CDR3 runs 15 residues. Germline CDR1 SGHVS, CDR2 FNYEAQ. Germline trimming cut 3 bases from V and 4 bases from J; bases unmatched to any gene: 7.

This clonotype was picked up a small number of times. This chain uses TRBV28 with TRBJ1-5, with TRBD1 matching 8 bases. Per the germline V gene, CDR1 is MDHEN and CDR2 is SYDVKM. CDR3 size: 16 residues. V lost 4 bases, J lost 2 bases, and 7 bases stayed unmatched. The CDR3 DNA sequence: TGTGCCAGCAGTTCACCGGGACAGGTTGGCAATCAGCCCCAGCATTTT. Translating it yields CASSSPGQVGNQPQHF.